This T cell receptor beta chain derives from a study of type 1 regulatory T cells. Study information: An in vitro protocol generated T-allo10, a Tr1-enriched, alloantigen-specific CD4 T cell product. Study conclusions and caveats: Tr1 cells had a more restricted TCR repertoire than non-Tr1 cells.

One entry per CDR3 protein results from TCRdb running MiXCR on the reads. The sample carries roughly 60,000 distinct CDR3 sequences, 60% to 65% recorded once. The CDR3 has 15 residues. V shed 1 base and J shed 3 bases, with 12 bases lying between them. CDR1 and CDR2 from the germline V gene are SGHTA and FQGNSA. For this clonotype: Its antigen is unknown.

V is TRBV7-2 and J is TRBJ2-5, with D perhaps TRBD2 (6 bases). The receptor's source is a human donor in good health. Sequences were obtained from cultured non-Tr1 T cells, either the whole culture or a sorted T cell fraction (not recorded which). The CDR3 DNA sequence: TGTGCCAGCAGCTTAGTCGGCGCTAGCGAAGAGACCCAGTACTTC. Translation gives CASSLVGASEETQYF.